These 19 T cell receptor beta chains were sequenced from one sample in a study of T cells in Graves' hyperthyroidism and ophthalmopathy. Using RNA transcripts as the source, TCR beta CDR3 regions were amplified. The primer set for the first-round RT-PCR of the TCR CDR3 was HTBI. TCRdb called the multiplex PCR reads again in MiXCR, with one record for every CDR3 protein. The sample shows around 190,000 distinct CDR3 sequences, 17% of them seen only once. Sequenced material: blood. The receptors originated from a woman aged 50 to 65 with Graves' hyperthyroidism.

This clonotype occurred a few times. The chain uses TRBV9 and TRBJ2-1; 9 positions match TRBD2. The germline gives CDR1 SGDLS, CDR2 YYNGEE. The trim removed 0 bases at V and 7 bases at J, leaving 2 bases unmatched. The CDR3 is made up of 14 amino acids. CDR3 nucleotides: TGTGCCAGCAGCGTAGTAGCGGGAGCTAATGAGCAGTTCTTC. It is translated as CASSVVAGANEQFF.

The sample holds many counts of this clonotype. The chain carries TRBV7-9 and TRBJ2-7, with D possibly being TRBD1 or TRBD2 (6 bases each). Germline V gene lookup returns CDR1 SEHNR and CDR2 FQNEAQ (reference sequence). Trimming took 5 bases from V and 9 from J, leaving 23 bases between them. The CDR3 runs to 15 residues. DNA for the CDR3: TGTGCCAGCAGCGCCCCGGAGGGAGCTAGAGGGGGGCAGTACTTC. Translated, it gives CASSAPEGARGGQYF.

Many counts were recorded for this clonotype. The chain employs TRBV7-9 and TRBJ2-3; TRBD2 matches at 15 bases. V gave up 6 bases and J gave up 0 bases; unmatched junction bases: 4. From germline, CDR1 is SEHNR and CDR2 FQNEAQ (reference sequence). The CDR3 is made up of 17 amino acids. The CDR3 DNA reads as TGTGCCAGCAGAGGGACTAGCGGGAGGACTAGCACAGATACGCAGTATTTT. Its translation: CASRGTSGRTSTDTQYF. Using reference TRBV7-9 and TRBJ2-3 for the parts outside the CDR3, the full variable domain is DTGVSQNPRHKITKRGQNVTFRCDPISEHNRLYWYRQTLGQGPEFLTYFQNEAQLEKSRLLSDRFSAERPKGSFSTLEIQRTEQGDSAMYLCASRGTSGRTSTDTQYFGPGTRLTVL.

This clonotype showed up many times. V usage is TRBV27 and J usage is TRBJ2-3; D is perhaps TRBD2 (6 bases). Germline V CDR1 and CDR2: MNHEY, SMNVEV (reference sequence). Trimming took 2 bases from V and 2 from J, leaving 8 bases between them. The CDR3 covers 14 residues. The CDR3 coding sequence is TGTGCCAGCAGTTTAGCGGGACTCACAGATACGCAGTATTTT. Its protein product is CASSLAGLTDTQYF.

This clonotype was counted only a few times. V usage is TRBV13 and J usage is TRBJ1-5; the D is unclear. Germline V gene sequence: CDR1 PRHDT, CDR2 FYEKMQ (reference sequence). V was pared by 0 bases and J by 4 bases, with 4 bases between. This CDR3 has 13 residues. CDR3 bases: TGTGCCAGCAGCTTAGGCCTAAATCAGCCCCAGCATTTT. This sequence encodes CASSLGLNQPQHF.

The CDR3 region is CAITRDKVNTEAFF. The CDR3 bases are TGTGCCATCACCCGGGACAAAGTCAACACTGAAGCTTTCTTT. This chain connects TRBV10-3 to TRBJ1-1, with a possible D match to TRBD1 (6 bases). This CDR3 region has 14 residues. The germline V gene encodes CDR1 ENHRY and CDR2 SYGVKD. The V end was cut by 7 bases, the J end by 2 bases, with 14 bases between.

In this sample, this clonotype turned up many times. V gene TRBV6-1 combines with J gene TRBJ2-1; no clear D gene. The CDR3 length is 14 residues. The germline V gene has CDR1 MNHNS and CDR2 SASEGT. V was trimmed by 4 bases and J by 2 bases, leaving 9 bases between them. The CDR3 here is CASSAEQAYNEQFF. CDR3 nucleotides: TGTGCCAGCAGTGCTGAGCAGGCCTACAATGAGCAGTTCTTC.

This clonotype was observed many times. The genes are TRBV7-3 and TRBJ2-1; D possibly corresponds to TRBD2 (6 bases). This CDR3 is built from 14 residues. The germline CDR1 and CDR2 sequences are SGHTA and FQGTGA. The V and J ends lost 0 bases and 6 bases respectively, with 9 bases between them. This CDR3 is CASSLTGLPNEQFF. The DNA for the CDR3 is TGTGCCAGCAGCTTAACGGGACTCCCCAATGAGCAGTTCTTC. Supplemented by reference TRBV7-3 and TRBJ2-1, the full variable domain reads GAGVSQTPSNKVTEKGKYVELRCDPISGHTALYWYRQSLGQGPEFLIYFQGTGAADDSGLPNDRFFAVRPEGSVSTLKIQRTERGDSAVYLCASSLTGLPNEQFFGPGTRLTVL.

The CDR3: CASSWPGQGDETQYF. The DNA of the CDR3 is TGTGCCAGCAGCTGGCCGGGACAGGGGGACGAGACCCAGTACTTC. This chain uses TRBV7-8 with TRBJ2-5; TRBD1 aligns across 11 bases. Germline V gene data show CDR1 as SGHVS and CDR2 as FQNEAQ. V lost 4 bases and J lost 5; bases outside the gene matches: 6. CDR3 size: 15 residues.

This sequence joins TRBV5-1 and TRBJ2-3, with TRBD2 matching over 14 bases. The CDR3 totals 15 residues. J lost 5 bases, V lost 4 bases, and 3 bases had no gene match. Germline CDR1 SGHRS, CDR2 YFSETQ. CDR3 residues: CASSGTSGSLDTQYF. The CDR3 DNA reads as TGCGCCAGCAGCGGGACTAGCGGGAGTTTAGATACGCAGTATTTT.

This clonotype has ten or more counts. The chain couples TRBV18 to TRBJ2-3; TRBD1 matches 7 bases. The CDR3 extends over 13 amino acids. Germline V gene data show CDR1 as KGHSH and CDR2 as LQKENI. The ends lost 5 bases at V and 6 bases at J; junction bases unmatched: 5. In nucleotides, the CDR3 is TGTGCCAGCTCAACAGGGGTGCTCGATACGCAGTATTTT. Amino acid sequence: CASSTGVLDTQYF.

The chain carries TRBV6-4 and TRBJ2-1; 11 bases map to TRBD1. From germline, CDR1 is MRHNA and CDR2 SNTAGT. V shed 3 bases and J 4 bases; nucleotides not matched to a gene: 5. There are 16 residues in the CDR3. CDR3 amino acids: CASSELGTGGYNEQFF. As DNA, the CDR3 is TGTGCCAGCAGTGAATTGGGGACAGGGGGGTACAATGAGCAGTTCTTC.

This clonotype was observed at least ten times. The CDR3 sequence is CAWSGFNTDTQYF. In DNA form, the CDR3 reads TGTGCCTGGAGTGGGTTTAACACAGATACGCAGTATTTT. The chain links TRBV30 to TRBJ2-3, with no clear D. CDR1 is GTSNPN, CDR2 SVGIG, per germline (reference sequence). The CDR3 runs to 13 residues. V lost 1 base to trimming and J lost 2 bases, with 7 bases between them.

The J gene is TRBJ1-5, the V gene TRBV7-6; D unresolved. This CDR3 comprises 15 residues. From germline, CDR1 is SGHVS and CDR2 FNYEAQ. V was clipped by 5 bases and J by 9 bases, with 20 bases between them. The CDR3 DNA reads TGTGCCAGCAGCCCAAGAACACAGAACCTGGGGCCCCAGCATTTT. Translating gives CASSPRTQNLGPQHF.

This clonotype was picked up a small number of times. A read error is possible here, since a much larger clone lies one base away. The CDR3 does not close with the conserved phenylalanine or tryptophan, likely indicating a read error. The genes are TRBV6-1 and TRBJ2-7; perhaps TRBD1 as D (6 bases). The CDR3 has 13 residues. V lost 7 bases and J 1 base, leaving 11 bases between the germline ends. Germline CDR1 is MNHNS and CDR2 is SASEGT. Here the CDR3 DNA reads TGTGCCAGCAACCGCGACAGGTCCTACGAGCAGTACCTC. Protein product: CASNRDRSYEQYL.

This clonotype was seen repeatedly, ten times or more. The rearrangement uses TRBV11-3 and TRBJ1-2, with a possible D match to TRBD1 (6 bases). Germline assignment: CDR1 SGHNT and CDR2 YENEEA. The V gene lost 2 bases and the J gene lost 7 bases, with 17 bases spanning the gap. The CDR3 consists of 15 residues. CDR3 sequence (DNA): TGTGCCAGCAGCTTAACAGGACAGATGCTTGGTGGCTACACCTTC. Translating gives CASSLTGQMLGGYTF.

The chain combines TRBV20-1 with TRBJ1-4, with 10 bases that match TRBD1. Per germline, CDR1 DFQATT and CDR2 SNEGSKA (reference sequence). This CDR3 is built from 14 residues. The ends lost 3 bases at V and 6 bases at J; junction bases unmatched: 4. CDR3 sequence: CSASSGTGDEKLFF. CDR3 bases: TGCAGTGCTAGTTCCGGGACAGGGGATGAAAAACTGTTTTTT.

This clonotype appeared many times. V is TRBV7-8 and J is TRBJ2-7, with 7 bases fitting TRBD1. The CDR3 has 15 amino acids. Germline V gene lookup returns CDR1 SGHVS and CDR2 FQNEAQ. With V trimmed by 4 bases and J by 2 bases, 8 bases remained unmatched. CDR3 residues: CASSSGQHGTYEQYF. CDR3 coding DNA: TGTGCCAGCAGCTCGGGACAGCATGGAACCTACGAGCAGTACTTC. Variable domain in full (rest from reference TRBV7-8 and TRBJ2-7): GAGVSQSPRYKVAKRGQDVALRCDPISGHVSLFWYQQALGQGPEFLTYFQNEAQLDKSGLPSDRFFAERPEGSVSTLKIQRTQQEDSAVYLCASSSGQHGTYEQYFGPGTRLTVT.

This clonotype was found many times. CDR3: CSASNPAGGPIIPDTQYF. In DNA, the CDR3 is TGCAGTGCTAGTAATCCAGCGGGAGGGCCTATTATCCCAGATACGCAGTATTTT. The genes are TRBV20-1 and TRBJ2-3, with 10 nucleotides matching TRBD2. CDR1 is DFQATT, CDR2 SNEGSKA, per germline (reference sequence). The J segment lost 4 bases and the V segment lost 3 bases, leaving 16 bases of the junction unmatched. The length of the CDR3 is 18 residues.